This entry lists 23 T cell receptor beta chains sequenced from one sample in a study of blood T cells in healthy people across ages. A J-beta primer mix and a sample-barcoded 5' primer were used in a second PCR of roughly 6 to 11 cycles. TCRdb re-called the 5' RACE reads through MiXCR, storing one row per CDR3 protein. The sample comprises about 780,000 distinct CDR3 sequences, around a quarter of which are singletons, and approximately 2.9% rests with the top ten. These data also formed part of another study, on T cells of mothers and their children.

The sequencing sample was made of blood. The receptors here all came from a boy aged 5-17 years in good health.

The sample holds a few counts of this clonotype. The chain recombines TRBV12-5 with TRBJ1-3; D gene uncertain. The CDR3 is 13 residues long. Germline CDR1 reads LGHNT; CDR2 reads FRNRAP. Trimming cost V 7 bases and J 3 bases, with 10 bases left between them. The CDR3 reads CASARTNGNTIYF. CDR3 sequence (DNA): TGTGCTAGTGCACGGACGAATGGAAACACCATATATTTT.

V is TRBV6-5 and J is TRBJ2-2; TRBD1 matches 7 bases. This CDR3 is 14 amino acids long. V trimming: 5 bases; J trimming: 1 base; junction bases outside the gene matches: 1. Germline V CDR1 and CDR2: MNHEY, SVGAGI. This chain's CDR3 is CASSRQGNTGELFF. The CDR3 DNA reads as TGTGCCAGCAGTAGACAGGGGAACACCGGGGAGCTGTTTTTT.

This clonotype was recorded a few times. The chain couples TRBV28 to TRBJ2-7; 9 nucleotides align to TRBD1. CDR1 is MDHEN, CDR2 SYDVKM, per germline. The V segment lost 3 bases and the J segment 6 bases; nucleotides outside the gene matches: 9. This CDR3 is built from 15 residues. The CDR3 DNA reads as TGTGCCAGCAGTTTGGTAGGGGACAGGGACGTCGAGCAGTACTTC. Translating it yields CASSLVGDRDVEQYF.

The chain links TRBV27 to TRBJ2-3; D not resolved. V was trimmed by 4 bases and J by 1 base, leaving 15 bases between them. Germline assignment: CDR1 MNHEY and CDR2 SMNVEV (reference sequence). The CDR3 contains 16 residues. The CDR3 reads CASSSPREGGTDTQYF. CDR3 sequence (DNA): TGTGCCAGCAGTTCCCCACGCGAAGGTGGCACAGATACGCAGTATTTT.

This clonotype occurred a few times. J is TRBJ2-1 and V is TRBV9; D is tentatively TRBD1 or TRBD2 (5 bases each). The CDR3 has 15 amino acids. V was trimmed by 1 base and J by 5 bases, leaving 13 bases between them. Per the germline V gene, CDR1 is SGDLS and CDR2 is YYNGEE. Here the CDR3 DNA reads TGTGCCAGCAGCGTATGGGGGACCCAGAACAATGAGCAGTTCTTC. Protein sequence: CASSVWGTQNNEQFF. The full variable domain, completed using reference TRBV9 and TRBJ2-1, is DSGVTQTPKHLITATGQRVTLRCSPRSGDLSVYWYQQSLDQGLQFLIQYYNGEERAKGNILERFSAQQFPDLHSELNLSSLELGDSALYFCASSVWGTQNNEQFFGPGTRLTVL.

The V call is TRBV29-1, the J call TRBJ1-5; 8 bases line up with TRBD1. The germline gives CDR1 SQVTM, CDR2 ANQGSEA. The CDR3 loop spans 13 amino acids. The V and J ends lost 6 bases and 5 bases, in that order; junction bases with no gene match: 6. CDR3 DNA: TGCAGCGTCTCGGACAGGGCCGATCAGCCCCAGCATTTT. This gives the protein CSVSDRADQPQHF.

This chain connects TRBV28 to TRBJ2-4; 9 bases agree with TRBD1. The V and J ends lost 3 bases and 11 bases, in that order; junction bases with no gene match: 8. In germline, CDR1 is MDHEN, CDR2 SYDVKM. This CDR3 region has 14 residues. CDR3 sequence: CASSLIPGQGLQYF. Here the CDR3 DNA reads TGTGCCAGCAGTTTGATTCCGGGACAGGGCCTTCAGTACTTC. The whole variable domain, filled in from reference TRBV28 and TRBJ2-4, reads DVKVTQSSRYLVKRTGEKVFLECVQDMDHENMFWYRQDPGLGLRLIYFSYDVKMKEKGDIPEGYSVSREKKERFSLILESASTNQTSMYLCASSLIPGQGLQYFGAGTRLSVL.

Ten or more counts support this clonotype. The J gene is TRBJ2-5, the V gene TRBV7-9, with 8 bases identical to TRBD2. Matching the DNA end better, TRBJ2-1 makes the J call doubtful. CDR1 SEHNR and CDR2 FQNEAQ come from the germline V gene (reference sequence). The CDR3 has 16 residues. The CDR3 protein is CASSLGGSGVYNEQFF. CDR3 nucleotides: TGTGCCAGCAGCTTAGGGGGTAGCGGGGTCTACAATGAGCAGTTCTTC.

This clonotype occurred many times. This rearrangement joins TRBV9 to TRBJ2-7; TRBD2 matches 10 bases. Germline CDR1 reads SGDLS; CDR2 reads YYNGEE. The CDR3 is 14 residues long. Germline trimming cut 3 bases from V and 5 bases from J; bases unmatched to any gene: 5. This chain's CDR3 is CASSGSGRRDEQYF. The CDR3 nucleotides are TGTGCCAGCAGCGGTAGCGGGAGGAGAGACGAGCAGTACTTC.

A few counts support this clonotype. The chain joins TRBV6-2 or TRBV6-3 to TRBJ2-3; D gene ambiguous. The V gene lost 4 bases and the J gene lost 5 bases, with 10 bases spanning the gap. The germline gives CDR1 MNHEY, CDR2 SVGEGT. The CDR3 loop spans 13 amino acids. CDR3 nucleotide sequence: TGTGCCAGCAGTTTCGTGGGAAAAGATACGCAGTATTTT. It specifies CASSFVGKDTQYF.

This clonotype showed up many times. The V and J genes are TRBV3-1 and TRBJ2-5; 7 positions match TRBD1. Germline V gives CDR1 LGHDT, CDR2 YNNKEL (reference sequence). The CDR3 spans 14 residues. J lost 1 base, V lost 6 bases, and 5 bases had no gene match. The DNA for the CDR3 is TGTGCCAGCAGTCCGACAGGGTTCCAAGAGACCCAGTACTTC. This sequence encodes CASSPTGFQETQYF.

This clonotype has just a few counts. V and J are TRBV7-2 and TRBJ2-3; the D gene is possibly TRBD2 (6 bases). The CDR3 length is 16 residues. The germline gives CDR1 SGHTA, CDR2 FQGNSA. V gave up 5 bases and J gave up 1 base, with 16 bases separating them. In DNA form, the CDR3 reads TGTGCCAGCAGCCCCACTCGCGGGGTACGCACAGATACGCAGTATTTT. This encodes CASSPTRGVRTDTQYF.

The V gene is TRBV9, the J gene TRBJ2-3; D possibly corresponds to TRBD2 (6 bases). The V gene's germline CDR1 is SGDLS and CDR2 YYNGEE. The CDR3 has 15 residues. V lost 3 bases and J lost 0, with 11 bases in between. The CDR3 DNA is TGTGCCAGCAGCGCCCGACTAGTAAGCACAGATACGCAGTATTTT. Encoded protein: CASSARLVSTDTQYF.

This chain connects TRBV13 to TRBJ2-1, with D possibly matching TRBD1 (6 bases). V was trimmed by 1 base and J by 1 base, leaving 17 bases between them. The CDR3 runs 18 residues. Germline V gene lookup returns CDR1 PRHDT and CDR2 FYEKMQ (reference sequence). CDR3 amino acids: CASSLEPWGLSSYNEQFF. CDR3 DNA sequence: TGTGCCAGCAGCTTAGAACCCTGGGGGCTTTCTTCCTACAATGAGCAGTTCTTC.

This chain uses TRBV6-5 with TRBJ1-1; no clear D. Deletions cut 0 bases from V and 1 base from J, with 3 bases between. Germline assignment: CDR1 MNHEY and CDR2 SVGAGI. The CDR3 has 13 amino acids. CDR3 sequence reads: CASSYSANTEAFF. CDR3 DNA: TGTGCCAGCAGTTACTCGGCGAACACTGAAGCTTTCTTT.

The CDR3, as DNA: TGTGCCGTCCTCGGACTAGCGGGAGAAGAGACCCAGTACTTC. It codes for CAVLGLAGEETQYF. The chain uses TRBV6-4 and TRBJ2-5; 13 nucleotides match TRBD2. V dropped 11 bases and J dropped 3; count of bases not matched to a gene: 6. The CDR3 spans 14 residues. CDR1 is MRHNA, CDR2 SNTAGT, per germline.

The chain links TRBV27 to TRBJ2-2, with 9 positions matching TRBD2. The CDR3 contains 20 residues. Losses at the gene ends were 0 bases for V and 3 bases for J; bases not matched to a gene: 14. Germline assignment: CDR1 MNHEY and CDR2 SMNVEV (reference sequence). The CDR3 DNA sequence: TGTGCCAGCAGTTTATCGGCAGGGCACTGGGGGACTAGCCACACCGGGGAGCTGTTTTTT. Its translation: CASSLSAGHWGTSHTGELFF.

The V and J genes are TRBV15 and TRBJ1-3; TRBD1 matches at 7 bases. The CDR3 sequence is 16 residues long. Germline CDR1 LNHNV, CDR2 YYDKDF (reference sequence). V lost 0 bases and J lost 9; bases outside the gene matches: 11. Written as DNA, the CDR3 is TGTGCCACCAGCAGAGATGGGGACAGTACTGAAGGCACCATATATTTT. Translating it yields CATSRDGDSTEGTIYF. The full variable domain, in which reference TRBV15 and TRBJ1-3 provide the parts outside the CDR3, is DAMVIQNPRYQVTQFGKPVTLSCSQTLNHNVMYWYQQKSSQAPKLLFHYYDKDFNNEADTPDNFQSRRPNTSFCFLDIRSPGLGDTAMYLCATSRDGDSTEGTIYFGEGSWLTVV.

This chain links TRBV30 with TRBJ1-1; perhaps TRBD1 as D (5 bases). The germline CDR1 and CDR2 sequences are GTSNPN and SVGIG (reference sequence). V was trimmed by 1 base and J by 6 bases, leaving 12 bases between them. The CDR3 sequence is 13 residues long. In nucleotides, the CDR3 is TGTGCCTGGAGTGCGGACACTTTGGCTGAAGCTTTCTTT. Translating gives CAWSADTLAEAFF.

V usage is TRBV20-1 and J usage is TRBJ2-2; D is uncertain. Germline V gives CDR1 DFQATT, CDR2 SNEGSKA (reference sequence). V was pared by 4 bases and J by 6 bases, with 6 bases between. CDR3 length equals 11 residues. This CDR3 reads CSANRAGELFF. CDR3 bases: TGCAGTGCTAATCGGGCCGGGGAGCTGTTTTTT.

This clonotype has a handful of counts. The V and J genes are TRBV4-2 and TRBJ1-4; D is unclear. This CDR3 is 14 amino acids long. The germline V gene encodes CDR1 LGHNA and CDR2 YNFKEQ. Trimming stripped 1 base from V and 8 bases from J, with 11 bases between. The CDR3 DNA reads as TGTGCCAGCAGCCAAGCGGGAGGGAGCGAAAAACTGTTTTTT. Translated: CASSQAGGSEKLFF.

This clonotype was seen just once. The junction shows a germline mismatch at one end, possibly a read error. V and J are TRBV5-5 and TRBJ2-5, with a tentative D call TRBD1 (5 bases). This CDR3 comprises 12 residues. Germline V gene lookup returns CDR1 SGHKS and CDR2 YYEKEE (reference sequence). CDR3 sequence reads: CASSLEGASYVF. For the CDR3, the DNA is TGCGCCAGCAGCTTGGAAGGGGCCTCATATGTCTTC.

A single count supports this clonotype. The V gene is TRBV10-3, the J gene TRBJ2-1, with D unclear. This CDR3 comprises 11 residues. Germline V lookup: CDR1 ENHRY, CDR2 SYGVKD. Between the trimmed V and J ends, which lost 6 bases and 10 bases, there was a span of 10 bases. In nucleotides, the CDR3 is TGTGCCATCAGCTCAGGCAGAGAGCAGTTCTTC. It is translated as CAISSGREQFF.